This TCR beta chain is drawn from a study of cytomegalovirus exposure and HLA in healthy donors. In the study overall: Previous work identified 117 million unique TCR beta sequences from around 200 million T cells.

In the PCR, 60 Vbeta and 13 Jbeta primers were used. Assay used: immunoSEQ multiplex PCR; TCRdb lists only in-frame clones, some missing. The sample yields roughly 150,000 clones, about three quarters seen once. The J segment lost 6 bases and the V segment lost 2 bases, leaving 3 bases of the junction unmatched. The CDR3 sequence is 13 residues long. Germline assignment: CDR1 SNHLY and CDR2 FYNNEI. This sequence was found in a man aged 18 to 30 in good health and CMV-seropositive. The sequenced material came from PBMCs. The chain uses TRBV2 and TRBJ2-7; TRBD1 agrees at 8 bases. DNA of the CDR3: TGTGCCAGCAGTGAAAGACAGGGGCTCGAGCAGTACGTC. Translation gives CASSERQGLEQYV.